A single sample is the source of the 24 T cell receptor beta chains below, sequenced in a study of vaccination and CD4 T cells after COVID-19. The Oncomine TCR Beta short-read assay was applied to DNA of cultured CD4+ T cells. TCRdb re-analysed the PCR reads in MiXCR, keeping a single row per CDR3 protein. The table records some 15,000 distinct CDR3 sequences, roughly 72% of them present only once. Which antigens these TCRs recognize remains unknown. Treatment indicated: roughly 10-day PBMC culture with coronavirus spike peptide pools or control peptides (ViraFEST assay). The sample taken for sequencing was CD4+ T cells from blood, cultured in vitro. The receptors come from a human donor who had recovered from COVID-19.

This clonotype appeared a few times. A junction end diverges from the germline sequence, so it may reflect a read error. The chain couples TRBV12-3 or TRBV12-4 to TRBJ2-2, with TRBD1 matching 7 bases. This CDR3 is 17 amino acids long. CDR3 nucleotides: TGTGCCACCAGTGATTTGAGGGGAACAGGGGCCTACGGGGAGCTGTTTTTT. It is translated as CATSDLRGTGAYGELFF.

The chain combines TRBV6-2 or TRBV6-3 with TRBJ2-1; 7 bases are a match to TRBD1. After removal of 6 bases from V and 6 bases from J, the junction contained 5 bases not matched to a gene. This CDR3 comprises 13 residues. Germline assignment: CDR1 MNHEY and CDR2 SVGEGT. The CDR3 nucleotides are TGTGCCAGCAGCCGACAGGGTGGCAATGAGCAGTTCTTC. Its translation is CASSRQGGNEQFF.

The chain employs TRBV20-1 and TRBJ1-5; maybe TRBD1 (5 bases). The V gene's germline CDR1 is DFQATT and CDR2 SNEGSKA (reference sequence). The CDR3 runs to 16 residues. V gave up 6 bases and J gave up 3 bases, with 21 bases separating them. In nucleotides, the CDR3 is TGCAGTGCAAGGACCCCCGGGGCTGTATCCAATCAGCCCCAGCATTTT. Protein sequence: CSARTPGAVSNQPQHF.

Regarding this clonotype: A read error may produce the germline difference seen at one junction end. V and J are TRBV6-1 and TRBJ1-6; D gene ambiguous. CDR1 and CDR2 (germline): MNHNS, SASEGT. This CDR3 comprises 12 residues. The CDR3 loop reads CAGSSYNSPLHF. The CDR3 DNA reads as TGTGCCGGCAGCTCCTATAATTCACCCCTCCACTTT.

This chain links TRBV18 with TRBJ1-3; TRBD1 might be the D (6 bases). Trimming pared 5 bases from V and 0 bases from J, leaving 14 bases between. CDR1 is KGHSH, CDR2 LQKENI, per germline. CDR3 length: 16 residues. Written as DNA, the CDR3 is TGTGCCAGCTCAGGCTACGGACAGAGCTCTGGAAACACCATATATTTT. Protein: CASSGYGQSSGNTIYF.

The rearrangement uses TRBV20-1 and TRBJ1-5; the match to TRBD1 covers 7 bases. J was trimmed by 1 base and V by 1 base; bases with no gene match: 10. CDR3 length: 17 amino acids. Germline assignment: CDR1 DFQATT and CDR2 SNEGSKA (reference sequence). The CDR3 reads CSARAFLGTESNQPQHF. CDR3 coding DNA: TGCAGTGCTAGAGCATTTTTGGGGACAGAAAGCAATCAGCCCCAGCATTTT.

V usage is TRBV7-2 and J usage is TRBJ1-2; D is undetermined. This CDR3 region has 13 residues. Trimming pared 5 bases from V and 2 bases from J, leaving 9 bases between. CDR1 is SGHTA, CDR2 FQGNSA, per germline. CDR3 in amino acids: CASSPAGNYGYTF. As DNA, the CDR3 is TGTGCCAGCAGCCCGGCGGGGAACTATGGCTACACCTTC.

J is TRBJ2-2 and V is TRBV27; the D gene is possibly TRBD1 (6 bases). Germline CDR1 is MNHEY and CDR2 is SMNVEV (reference sequence). Trimming stripped 0 bases from V and 5 bases from J, with 16 bases between. The CDR3 covers 17 residues. The CDR3 coding sequence is TGTGCCAGCAGTTTATCTATCGACAGGTCGAGAACCGGGGAGCTGTTTTTT. It encodes CASSLSIDRSRTGELFF.

The genes are TRBV20-1 and TRBJ2-4; 7 bases are shared with TRBD2. Trimming cost V 0 bases and J 4 bases; bases outside gene matches: 3. The germline V gene has CDR1 DFQATT and CDR2 SNEGSKA (reference sequence). The CDR3 is 14 residues long. This CDR3 is CSARELAEKNIQYF. Written as DNA, the CDR3 is TGCAGTGCTAGAGAGCTAGCGGAGAAAAACATTCAGTACTTC.

This clonotype is termed medium-sized. V and J are TRBV20-1 and TRBJ2-4; D remains ambiguous. V dropped 1 base and J dropped 9 bases, with 10 bases sitting between them. This CDR3 spans 12 amino acids. Germline CDR1 DFQATT, CDR2 SNEGSKA (reference sequence). The CDR3 bases are TGCAGTGCTAGAGGCGACACAACCATTCAGTACTTC. Its protein is CSARGDTTIQYF.

The chain combines TRBV20-1 with TRBJ2-4; 10 positions agree with TRBD1. The V and J ends lost 1 base and 0 bases, in that order; junction bases with no gene match: 12. CDR3 size: 19 residues. CDR1 and CDR2 (germline): DFQATT, SNEGSKA (reference sequence). The CDR3: CSARVGDRGNWVAKNIQYF. The CDR3, as DNA: TGCAGTGCTAGAGTAGGGGACAGGGGAAATTGGGTAGCCAAAAACATTCAGTACTTC.

The chain links TRBV27 to TRBJ1-5; no reliable D call. The CDR3 totals 13 residues. Trimming pared 8 bases from V and 2 bases from J, leaving 10 bases between. Germline V gives CDR1 MNHEY, CDR2 SMNVEV (reference sequence). The CDR3 region is CASAHRRNQPQHF. CDR3 sequence (DNA): TGTGCCAGCGCTCACCGGCGCAATCAGCCCCAGCATTTT.

The rearrangement links TRBV28 to TRBJ1-2, with a possible D match to TRBD1 (5 bases). There are 14 residues in the CDR3. Germline assignment: CDR1 MDHEN and CDR2 SYDVKM. V gave up 7 bases and J gave up 2 bases, with 14 bases separating them. The CDR3 sequence: CASTKGGQNYGYTF. In DNA form, the CDR3 reads TGTGCCAGCACCAAAGGCGGACAAAACTATGGCTACACCTTC.

The chain combines TRBV6-5 with TRBJ2-5; 7 bases line up with TRBD2. CDR1 is MNHEY, CDR2 SVGAGI, per germline. This CDR3 has 16 residues. J lost 0 bases, V lost 0 bases, and 4 bases had no gene match. DNA of the CDR3: TGTGCCAGCAGTTACTCGGGGAGGGCAAACCAAGAGACCCAGTACTTC. It codes for CASSYSGRANQETQYF.

This chain connects TRBV6-1 to TRBJ1-5; weak D call: TRBD1 (5 bases). The germline V and J ends were trimmed by 6 bases and 7 bases, with 13 bases remaining between them. The CDR3 is 13 amino acids. Germline assignment: CDR1 MNHNS and CDR2 SASEGT. This CDR3 reads CASSGAWDQPQHF. Here the CDR3 DNA reads TGTGCCAGCAGCGGGGCATGGGACCAGCCCCAGCATTTT.

The rearrangement links TRBV7-2 to TRBJ1-2, with 7 positions matching TRBD1. CDR3 size: 15 residues. The germline V gene encodes CDR1 SGHTA and CDR2 FQGNSA. Trimming at V came to 5 bases and at J to 7 bases, leaving 13 bases not matched to a gene. As DNA, the CDR3 is TGTGCCAGCAGCCTTCTGACAGGGTTCTCTCTTGGCTACACCTTC. Translated, it gives CASSLLTGFSLGYTF.

V usage is TRBV20-1 and J usage is TRBJ2-7, with D tentatively TRBD1 (6 bases). The length of the CDR3 is 12 residues. Trimming took 5 bases from V and 2 from J, leaving 10 bases between them. Per the germline V gene, CDR1 is DFQATT and CDR2 is SNEGSKA (reference sequence). The CDR3 reads CSASGHPYEQYF. The CDR3 coding sequence is TGCAGTGCTTCGGGACACCCCTACGAGCAGTACTTC.

J is TRBJ2-7 and V is TRBV7-2; D could derive from TRBD1 or TRBD2 (5 bases each). CDR1 SGHTA and CDR2 FQGNSA come from the germline V gene. The V gene lost 3 bases and the J gene lost 6 bases, with 18 bases spanning the gap. The CDR3 has 15 residues. The CDR3 bases are TGTGCCAGCAGCTTCCCTGGGACCCTTTCCCGCGAGCAGTACTTC. Protein: CASSFPGTLSREQYF.

The chain's CDR3 is CASSVTEIHEQYF. In DNA form, the CDR3 reads TGTGCCAGCAGCGTAACAGAGATCCACGAGCAGTACTTC. The rearrangement links TRBV9 to TRBJ2-7; D gene ambiguous. The germline gives CDR1 SGDLS, CDR2 YYNGEE. V lost 1 base and J lost 5, with 10 bases in between. The CDR3 covers 13 residues.

The V call is TRBV7-9, the J call TRBJ1-1; tentative D call: TRBD1 (5 bases). This CDR3 has 12 residues. The V end was cut by 2 bases, the J end by 11 bases, with 12 bases between. CDR1 and CDR2 from the germline V gene are SEHNR and FQNEAQ (reference sequence). The CDR3 protein is CASSLNGGRAFF. DNA for the CDR3: TGTGCCAGCAGCTTAAACGGGGGAAGGGCTTTCTTT.

The J gene is TRBJ2-7, the V gene TRBV11-2; TRBD1 might be the D (5 bases). V was clipped by 1 base and J by 3 bases, with 10 bases between them. Germline CDR1 SGHAT, CDR2 FQNNGV. The CDR3 loop spans 14 amino acids. The CDR3 bases are TGTGCCAGCAGCTTAGTACAGGCAAACTACGAGCAGTACTTC. Translation gives CASSLVQANYEQYF.

The rearrangement joins TRBV28 to TRBJ1-5; 12 nucleotides line up with TRBD1. CDR1 MDHEN and CDR2 SYDVKM come from the germline V gene. CDR3 length: 16 residues. Losses at the gene ends were 2 bases for V and 7 bases for J; bases not matched to a gene: 6. CDR3 sequence: CASSLVGTGGRQPQHF. The CDR3 DNA is TGTGCCAGCAGTTTAGTTGGGACAGGGGGCCGACAGCCCCAGCATTTT.

The CDR3 DNA follows: TGCAGTGCTAGAGATTCCGCCCCCGGGTGGCGCCAGGCGGGAGATACGCAGTATTTT. Its protein is CSARDSAPGWRQAGDTQYF. This sequence joins TRBV20-1 and TRBJ2-3; possible D gene TRBD2, 5 bases. Germline V CDR1 and CDR2: DFQATT, SNEGSKA (reference sequence). Trimming left V 0 bases short and J 5 bases short, with 27 bases between. CDR3 length equals 19 residues.

The chain carries TRBV24-1 and TRBJ2-3; 12 bases agree with TRBD2. Germline assignment: CDR1 KGHDR and CDR2 SFDVKD. V lost 5 bases to trimming and J lost 6 bases; unmatched junction nucleotides: 11. This CDR3 has 17 amino acids. CDR3 nucleotide sequence: TGTGCCACCAGTGCGGCGACTAGCGGGAGAGAGTCGGATACGCAGTATTTT. Its translation: CATSAATSGRESDTQYF.